The clone carrying this TCR beta chain was detected only once. As yet, its antigen is unknown. Assay: immunoSEQ multiplex PCR; the TCRdb copy retains only in-frame clones and omits some. In the table there are roughly 90,000 clones, about 90% of which are singletons. This entry is derived from a study of OX40 agonist ivuxolimab in advanced cancers. Study in general: A mean age of roughly 66 years, range about 20 to 90, was recorded, and roughly 80% were male. Participants could have had prior anti-PD-1, anti-PD-L1 or anti-CTLA-4 therapy, and 40% had some. Partial responses were achieved by three patients: one hepatocellular carcinoma, two cutaneous melanoma.

The CDR3 runs 17 residues. With 3 bases removed from V and 4 bases from J, the gap between germline ends came to 25 bases. Germline CDR1 is GTSNPN and CDR2 is SVGIG (reference sequence). Study results and caveats: Antigen specificity remained undetermined for the expanded peripheral T cells.

The clonotype comes from an adult with an advanced solid tumor such as melanoma, head and neck, liver or kidney cancer. This specimen was CD4+ or CD8+ T cells sorted from blood, taken in a trial of the OX40 agonist ivuxolimab. V and J are TRBV30 and TRBJ2-7, with D possibly called TRBD1 or TRBD2 (5 bases each). The CDR3 sequence: CAWSPPNYPGRGYEQYF. The CDR3 DNA sequence: TGTGCCTGGAGCCCACCAAATTATCCGGGACGGGGTTACGAGCAGTACTTC.